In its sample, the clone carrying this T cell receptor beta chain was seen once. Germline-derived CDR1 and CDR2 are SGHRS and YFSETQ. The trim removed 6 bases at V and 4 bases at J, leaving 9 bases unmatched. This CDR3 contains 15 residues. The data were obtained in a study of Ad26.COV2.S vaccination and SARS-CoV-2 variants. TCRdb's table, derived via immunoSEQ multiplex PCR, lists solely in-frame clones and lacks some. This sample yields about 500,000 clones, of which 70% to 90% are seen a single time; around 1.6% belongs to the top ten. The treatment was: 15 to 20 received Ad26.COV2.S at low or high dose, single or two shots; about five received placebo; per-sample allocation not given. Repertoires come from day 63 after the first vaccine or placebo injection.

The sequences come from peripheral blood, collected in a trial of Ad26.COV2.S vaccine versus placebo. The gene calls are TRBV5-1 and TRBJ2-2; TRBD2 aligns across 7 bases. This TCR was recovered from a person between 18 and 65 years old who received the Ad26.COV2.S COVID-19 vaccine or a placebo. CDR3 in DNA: TGCGCCAGCACCGTGGCCGGGGGGTTCACCGGGGAGCTGTTTTTT. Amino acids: CASTVAGGFTGELFF. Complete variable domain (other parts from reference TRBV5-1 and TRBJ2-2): KAGVTQTPRYLIKTRGQQVTLSCSPISGHRSVSWYQQTPGQGLQFLFEYFSETQRNKGNFPGRFSGRQFSNSRSEMNVSTLELGDSALYLCASTVAGGFTGELFFGEGSRLTVL.